Below, one TCR beta chain is given with its context. Its antigen is as yet unknown. The input for sorted-subset replicate PCRs was around 210 ng DNA, 30,000 or so T cell genomes. The repertoire was sequenced with immunoSEQ multiplex PCR; TCRdb's copy has only in-frame clones and lacks some. This table has fewer than 1.6 million clones, 98% to 99% appearing once. These data are taken from a study of shared clonotypes between healthy human individuals. Study observations and caveats: At large depth, rarefaction still showed sorted-subset sequencing to be incomplete.

This CDR3 is built from 14 residues. V was shortened by 9 bases and J by 2 bases, with 13 bases between the two germline ends. The germline V gene encodes CDR1 MNHEY and CDR2 SVGAGI. The sample comprised naive CD4+ T cells sorted from blood. Regarding subset: CD45RA+ positively selected. The V gene is TRBV6-5, the J gene TRBJ2-2; D gene uncertain. This TCR came from a young man in good health. The CDR3 loop reads CASRRTVNTGELFF. CDR3 coding DNA: TGTGCCAGTCGGAGAACGGTAAACACCGGGGAGCTGTTTTTT.